The text below deals with one T cell receptor (beta chain). The target antigen is unknown. This CDR3 contains 17 residues. The germline V gene encodes CDR1 MGHRA and CDR2 YSYEKL. V lost 2 bases and J lost 0, with 15 bases in between. The data are from a study of CD8 T cells in ankylosing spondylitis. The study's findings and limits: The study looked at matched synovial fluid samples from ankylosing spondylitis patients. Disease-linked clones were reported to be significantly enriched there. Among TCR beta sequences, a motif of fewer than 10 highly homologous variants appeared characteristic of ankylosing spondylitis blood.

5'-RACE, quantitative and with molecular barcodes, yielded the TCR beta libraries. TCRdb reprocessed the 5' RACE reads via MiXCR and lists one record per CDR3 protein. Of over 700,000 distinct CDR3 sequences detected, around 20% appear once; the ten largest clones hold 19%. The rearrangement uses TRBV4-1 and TRBJ2-3; D is perhaps TRBD1 (6 bases). Material: blood, either unsorted or a sorted T cell fraction (not recorded which). This sequence was found in a male donor with ankylosing spondylitis. CDR3 DNA sequence: TGCGCCAGCAGCCAAACAGCAGGGGCACCTAGCACAGATACGCAGTATTTT. Amino acid sequence: CASSQTAGAPSTDTQYF.